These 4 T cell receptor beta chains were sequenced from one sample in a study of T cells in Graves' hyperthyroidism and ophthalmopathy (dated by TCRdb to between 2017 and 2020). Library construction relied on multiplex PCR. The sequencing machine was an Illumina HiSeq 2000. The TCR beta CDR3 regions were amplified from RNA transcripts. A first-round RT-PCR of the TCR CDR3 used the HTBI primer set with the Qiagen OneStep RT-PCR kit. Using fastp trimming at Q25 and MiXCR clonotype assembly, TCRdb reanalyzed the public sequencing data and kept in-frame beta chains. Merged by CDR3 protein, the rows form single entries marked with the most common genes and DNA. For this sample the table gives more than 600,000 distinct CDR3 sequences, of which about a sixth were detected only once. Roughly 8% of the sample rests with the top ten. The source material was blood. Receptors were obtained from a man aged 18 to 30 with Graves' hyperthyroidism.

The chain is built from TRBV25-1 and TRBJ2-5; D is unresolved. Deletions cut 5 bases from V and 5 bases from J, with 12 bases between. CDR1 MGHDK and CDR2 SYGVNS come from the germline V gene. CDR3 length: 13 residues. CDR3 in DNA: TGTGCCAGCAGTCAAGGAGCCTCTGAGACCCAGTACTTC. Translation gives CASSQGASETQYF.

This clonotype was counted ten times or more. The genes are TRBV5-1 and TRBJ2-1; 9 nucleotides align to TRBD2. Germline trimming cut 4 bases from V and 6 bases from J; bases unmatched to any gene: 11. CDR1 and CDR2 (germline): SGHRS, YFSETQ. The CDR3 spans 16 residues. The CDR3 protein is CASSPNPSGISNEQFF. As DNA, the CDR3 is TGCGCCAGCAGCCCGAATCCTAGCGGGATCAGCAATGAGCAGTTCTTC.

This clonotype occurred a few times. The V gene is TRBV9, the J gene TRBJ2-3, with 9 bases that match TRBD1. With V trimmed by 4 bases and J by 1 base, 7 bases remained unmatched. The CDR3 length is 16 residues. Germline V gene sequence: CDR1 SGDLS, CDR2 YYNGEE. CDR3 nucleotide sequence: TGTGCCAGCAGCACTCGGACAGGGGAGGGCACAGATACGCAGTATTTT. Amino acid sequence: CASSTRTGEGTDTQYF.

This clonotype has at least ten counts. The CDR3 sequence: CASSLTLGLANNEQFF. The CDR3 nucleotides are TGTGCCAGCAGTTTAACCCTGGGACTAGCAAACAATGAGCAGTTCTTC. This chain joins TRBV28 and TRBJ2-1; 9 bases match TRBD2. Germline CDR1 and CDR2: MDHEN and SYDVKM. The CDR3 consists of 16 residues. The junction had 7 bases not matched to a gene; V was cut back by 2 bases and J by 5 bases.